This TCR beta chain was recorded in a study of T cell changes during pregnancy in multiple sclerosis. TCRdb's copy holds only in-frame clones and misses some; the assay was immunoSEQ multiplex PCR. The table includes 25,000 to 35,000 clones, 80% to 90% detected once. Trimming took off 0 bases at V and 0 bases at J, with 12 bases between the two ends. The germline CDR1 and CDR2 sequences are SGHNT and YYREEE (reference sequence). This CDR3 has 16 residues. Sample: CD8+ T cells from peripheral blood mononuclear cells, taken in the second trimester of pregnancy. The sequence was collected from a female donor with multiple sclerosis, enrolled in a pregnancy study. The chain combines TRBV5-4 with TRBJ1-1, with a tentative D call TRBD1 (5 bases). The CDR3 DNA reads TGTGCCAGCAGCTTGGGGGGGGACGAGTTGAACACTGAAGCTTTCTTT. Translation gives CASSLGGDELNTEAFF.